The 30 T cell receptor beta chains presented below share a single source sample, sequenced in a study of human T cells and chemical hapten exposure. TCRdb reanalysed the RACE reads using MiXCR and keeps one entry per CDR3 protein. Among about 97,000 distinct CDR3 sequences listed, less than 35% were seen once. Time point indicated: patch test 3, about 24 weeks after DPC sensitization. Treatment specified: therapeutic diphenylcyclopropenone sensitization with weekly scalp DPC. This sample comprised whole blood, obtained in connection with sensitization to the hapten diphenylcyclopropenone (DPC). These receptors came from a man between 35 and 55 years old with alopecia areata. Some clones in this sample may be carry-over from other donors' samples.

For the CDR3, the DNA is TGTGCCAGCAGTTTTATCACAGATACGCAGTATTTT. The encoded protein is CASSFITDTQYF. This chain connects TRBV12-3 or TRBV12-4 to TRBJ2-3; D unresolved. The CDR3 extends over 12 amino acids. Trimming removed 3 bases at V and 2 bases at J, with 3 bases between.

This chain links TRBV7-2 with TRBJ2-5; TRBD1 or TRBD2 may be the D gene (6 bases each). Germline V gives CDR1 SGHTA, CDR2 FQGNSA. V lost 4 bases and J lost 5, with 20 bases in between. This CDR3 spans 16 amino acids. The CDR3 reads CASSSLLWRGGETQYF. CDR3 in DNA: TGTGCCAGCAGCTCCCTCCTGTGGCGAGGGGGGGAGACCCAGTACTTC.

This chain's CDR3 is CASSLGSDSNQPQHF. In nucleotides, the CDR3 is TGCGCCAGCAGCTTGGGGTCCGATAGCAATCAGCCCCAGCATTTT. V is TRBV5-1 and J is TRBJ1-5; D uncertain. Germline loops: CDR1 SGHRS, CDR2 YFSETQ. Deletions cut 0 bases from V and 0 bases from J, with 7 bases between. This CDR3 comprises 15 residues.

The rearrangement joins TRBV12-3 or TRBV12-4 to TRBJ1-1, with D maybe TRBD1 (5 bases). This CDR3 spans 13 amino acids. The V gene lost 3 bases and the J gene lost 1 base, with 6 bases spanning the gap. The CDR3 DNA is TGTGCCAGCAGTTTGAGGGGGAACACTGAAGCTTTCTTT. It codes for CASSLRGNTEAFF.

V and J are TRBV28 and TRBJ2-2, with 8 bases lining up with TRBD2. Trimming took 5 bases from V and 5 from J; bases not matched to a gene: 10. The CDR3 is 16 amino acids. Germline values: CDR1 MDHEN, CDR2 SYDVKM. The CDR3, as DNA: TGTGCCAGCAGTCCCGTAGCGGGAAAGAGGACCGGGGAGCTGTTTTTT. It translates to CASSPVAGKRTGELFF.

The chain links TRBV10-3 to TRBJ1-1; 9 bases match TRBD1. CDR3 size: 14 residues. The junction had 6 bases not matched to a gene; V was cut back by 0 bases and J by 10 bases. Looked up from germline, CDR1 is ENHRY and CDR2 is SYGVKD. CDR3 nucleotide sequence: TGTGCCATCAGTGAGTCGTCTTGGGGACAGGGAGCTTTCTTT. This gives the protein CAISESSWGQGAFF.

The rearrangement uses TRBV6-2 or TRBV6-3 and TRBJ2-1, with 9 bases lining up with TRBD2. The CDR3 runs 15 residues. Per the germline V gene, CDR1 is MNHEY and CDR2 is SVGEGT. V shed 10 bases, J shed 2 bases, and the junction held 9 bases outside the gene matches. CDR3 region: CATIPTSGPYNEQFF. The CDR3 coding sequence is TGTGCCACTATCCCGACTAGCGGACCCTACAATGAGCAGTTCTTC.

This clonotype was counted only a few times. The chain uses TRBV30 and TRBJ2-3; 7 nucleotides align to TRBD1. Germline CDR1 reads GTSNPN; CDR2 reads SVGIG (reference sequence). The V segment lost 4 bases and the J segment 4 bases; nucleotides outside the gene matches: 8. The CDR3 sequence is 14 residues long. This chain's CDR3 is CAWTAAGGADTQYF. For the CDR3, the DNA is TGTGCCTGGACCGCAGCAGGGGGAGCAGATACGCAGTATTTT. The variable domain in full, completed from reference TRBV30 and TRBJ2-3, reads SQTIHQWPATLVQPVGSPLSLECTVEGTSNPNLYWYRQAAGRGLQLLFYSVGIGQISSEVPQNLSASRPQDRQFILSSKKLLLSDSGFYLCAWTAAGGADTQYFGPGTRLTVL.

This sequence joins TRBV7-9 and TRBJ2-7; the D gene is possibly TRBD1 (6 bases). V lost 5 bases to trimming and J lost 4 bases, with 15 bases between them. CDR1 SEHNR and CDR2 FQNEAQ come from the germline V gene (reference sequence). The CDR3 loop spans 14 amino acids. The CDR3 reads CASSPNRDHYEQYF. CDR3 nucleotides: TGTGCCAGCAGCCCGAACAGGGACCATTACGAGCAGTACTTC.

This clonotype appeared a single time. This CDR3 reads CASSVGPNSPLHF. The DNA of the CDR3 is TGTGCCAGCAGCGTAGGTCCCAATTCACCCCTCCACTTT. The chain combines TRBV9 with TRBJ1-6; no definite D call. The CDR3 spans 13 residues. CDR1 and CDR2 (germline): SGDLS, YYNGEE. V was cut by 0 bases and J by 7 bases, with 5 bases left in between.

The V call is TRBV25-1, the J call TRBJ2-7; 9 nucleotides line up with TRBD1. V gave up 6 bases and J gave up 0 bases; unmatched junction bases: 0. The CDR3 is made up of 13 amino acids. Germline lookup yields CDR1 MGHDK and CDR2 SYGVNS. The CDR3 DNA reads TGTGCCAGCAGGACAGGGGGCTCCTACGAGCAGTACTTC. Translation gives CASRTGGSYEQYF.

This clonotype came up a few times. V usage is TRBV29-1 and J usage is TRBJ2-1; 10 nucleotides match TRBD2. The germline V gene has CDR1 SQVTM and CDR2 ANQGSEA. This CDR3 contains 13 residues. Unmatched junction bases numbered 9, after V lost 0 bases and J lost 16 bases. The CDR3 loop is CSVEDRLAGEKFF. The CDR3 region has the DNA TGCAGCGTTGAAGATCGGCTAGCGGGAGAAAAATTCTTC.

This chain uses TRBV4-2 with TRBJ2-1; 10 nucleotides match TRBD2. Germline assignment: CDR1 LGHNA and CDR2 YNFKEQ. The CDR3 is made up of 18 amino acids. V dropped 0 bases and J dropped 4; count of bases not matched to a gene: 9. The CDR3 bases are TGTGCCAGCAGCCAAGATTCCCTAGCGGGAGTCTCGTACAATGAGCAGTTCTTC. Protein sequence: CASSQDSLAGVSYNEQFF.

The chain joins TRBV4-3 to TRBJ2-1, with 9 bases that match TRBD1. V lost 3 bases, J lost 6 bases, and 6 bases stayed unmatched. This CDR3 comprises 15 residues. Germline V CDR1 and CDR2: LGHNA, YSLEER. The CDR3 DNA follows: TGCGCCAGCAGCCACGAGATGACAGGGGGCAATGAGCAGTTCTTC. Encoded protein: CASSHEMTGGNEQFF.

The chain has TRBV4-1 and TRBJ2-7, with a possible D match to TRBD2 (7 bases). The CDR3 consists of 14 residues. Between the trimmed V and J ends, which lost 4 bases and 3 bases, there was a span of 13 bases. Germline CDR1 MGHRA, CDR2 YSYEKL. The CDR3 DNA follows: TGCGCCAGCAGCCTCGGCGGGGGCTTCTACGAGCAGTACTTC. Its translation: CASSLGGGFYEQYF.

The chain has TRBV12-3 or TRBV12-4 and TRBJ1-5; unclear D gene. Trimming shortened V by 4 bases and J by 7 bases, and 14 bases separated the two germline ends. The CDR3 spans 14 residues. The CDR3 DNA reads as TGTGCCAGCAGTTACACGGGGTGTAGGCAGCCCCAGCATTTT. This gives the protein CASSYTGCRQPQHF.

V is TRBV4-3 and J is TRBJ2-7, with 10 bases aligning to TRBD2. V lost 3 bases to trimming and J lost 9 bases; unmatched junction nucleotides: 14. Germline CDR1 reads LGHNA; CDR2 reads YSLEER. The CDR3 spans 16 residues. The CDR3 coding sequence is TGCGCCAGCAGCCAGGTTACTAGCGGGACTCTGGGGGTGCAGTACTTC. Translation gives CASSQVTSGTLGVQYF.

V is TRBV12-3 or TRBV12-4 and J is TRBJ2-1, with D perhaps matching TRBD2 (6 bases). This CDR3 has 12 amino acids. Trimming took 0 bases from V and 9 from J, leaving 6 bases between them. The CDR3 DNA reads TGTGCCAGCAGTTTAGCGGGAGGTGAGCAGTTCTTC. It yields the protein CASSLAGGEQFF.

The sample holds a few counts of this clonotype. The rearrangement joins TRBV27 to TRBJ2-1; the match to TRBD2 covers 14 bases. Germline V gives CDR1 MNHEY, CDR2 SMNVEV (reference sequence). The CDR3 is 15 residues long. V lost 4 bases and J lost 9; bases outside the gene matches: 5. The CDR3 DNA is TGTGCCAGCAGTTGGGGGACTAGCGGGAGTGGTGAGCAGTTCTTC. Amino acids: CASSWGTSGSGEQFF.

This chain joins TRBV5-1 and TRBJ1-2; D might be TRBD1 (6 bases). CDR1 and CDR2 (germline): SGHRS, YFSETQ. There are 14 residues in the CDR3. V lost 4 bases, J lost 8 bases, and 18 bases lay in between. CDR3 sequence: CASSLPQTGGGYTF. The CDR3 nucleotides read TGCGCCAGCAGCCTTCCTCAGACAGGCGGAGGCTACACCTTC.

This rearrangement joins TRBV9 to TRBJ2-5; 10 nucleotides line up with TRBD2. V trimming: 6 bases; J trimming: 2 bases; junction bases outside the gene matches: 7. The CDR3 is 15 residues long. Looked up from germline, CDR1 is SGDLS and CDR2 is YYNGEE. This CDR3 reads CASTVGTSVQETQYF. In DNA form, the CDR3 reads TGTGCCAGCACCGTGGGGACTAGCGTACAAGAGACCCAGTACTTC.

There are a few counts of this clonotype. The V call is TRBV6-2 or TRBV6-3, the J call TRBJ1-5; D is undetermined. V lost 4 bases and J 0 bases, leaving 10 bases between the germline ends. The CDR3 runs 15 residues. CDR1 and CDR2 (germline): MNHEY, SVGEGT. The DNA for the CDR3 is TGTGCCAGCAGTTCCGGGGAGGGTAGCAATCAGCCCCAGCATTTT. Residues: CASSSGEGSNQPQHF.

V and J are TRBV27 and TRBJ2-1, with a weak D call TRBD2 (5 bases). There are 18 residues in the CDR3. V was cut by 3 bases and J by 1 base, with 19 bases left in between. CDR1 is MNHEY and CDR2 is SMNVEV in the germline V gene (reference sequence). Written as DNA, the CDR3 is TGTGCCAGCAGTTTGCCCCTCGGCGCGGGCACGTCCTACAATGAGCAGTTCTTC. Its translation is CASSLPLGAGTSYNEQFF.

The V gene is TRBV10-3, the J gene TRBJ2-7, with 9 bases that match TRBD2. The germline V gene has CDR1 ENHRY and CDR2 SYGVKD. V dropped 6 bases and J dropped 5; count of bases not matched to a gene: 8. The CDR3 contains 14 residues. The CDR3 DNA reads as TGTGCCATCAGAGAACCGGGACTAGCTGACGAGCAGTACTTC. Its translation is CAIREPGLADEQYF.

The chain combines TRBV24-1 with TRBJ2-2; D ambiguous. CDR1 is KGHDR, CDR2 SFDVKD, per germline. The V gene lost 3 bases and the J gene lost 0 bases, with 10 bases spanning the gap. CDR3 length equals 16 residues. CDR3: CATSDKASANTGELFF. The CDR3 DNA is TGTGCCACCAGTGATAAGGCTTCTGCGAACACCGGGGAGCTGTTTTTT.

This clonotype was counted only a few times. The chain combines TRBV7-2 with TRBJ2-3; 11 nucleotides agree with TRBD1. After removal of 5 bases from V and 5 bases from J, the junction contained 6 bases not matched to a gene. Per the germline V gene, CDR1 is SGHTA and CDR2 is FQGNSA. The CDR3 has 15 amino acids. The chain's CDR3 is CASSVGQGAGDTQYF. The CDR3 DNA reads as TGTGCCAGCAGCGTCGGACAGGGGGCCGGAGATACGCAGTATTTT. Filled out from reference TRBV7-2 and TRBJ2-3, the complete variable domain reads GAGVSQSPSNKVTEKGKDVELRCDPISGHTALYWYRQSLGQGLEFLIYFQGNSAPDKSGLPSDRFSAERTGGSVSTLTIQRTQQEDSAVYLCASSVGQGAGDTQYFGPGTRLTVL.

This clonotype was detected only a few times. This chain's CDR3 is CASSLEEWVLEQFF. In nucleotides, the CDR3 is TGTGCCAGCAGTTTAGAAGAGTGGGTGCTGGAGCAGTTCTTC. This chain links TRBV12-3 or TRBV12-4 with TRBJ2-1; no reliable D call. The CDR3 is made up of 14 amino acids. Trimming removed 1 base from V and 10 bases from J, with 14 bases in between.

This clonotype was seen a few times. The chain has TRBV6-5 and TRBJ2-3; possible D gene TRBD1, 5 bases. The CDR3 is made up of 12 amino acids. With 5 bases removed from V and 5 bases from J, the gap between germline ends came to 8 bases. Germline values: CDR1 MNHEY, CDR2 SVGAGI. The CDR3 DNA is TGTGCCAGCAGTGCTAGGGGAGATACGCAGTATTTT. This translates into CASSARGDTQYF.

This clonotype came up a few times. The chain has TRBV6-5 and TRBJ1-5; possible D gene TRBD1, 5 bases. CDR1 MNHEY and CDR2 SVGAGI come from the germline V gene. The CDR3 is 14 amino acids. The V end lost 10 bases, the J end lost 0 bases, and 13 bases lay between the germline ends. The CDR3 reads CATRPGYSNQPQHF. CDR3 DNA sequence: TGTGCCACCCGCCCAGGGTATAGCAATCAGCCCCAGCATTTT.

This clonotype was recorded many times. The chain is built from TRBV12-3 or TRBV12-4 and TRBJ2-3, with 8 bases fitting TRBD2. J was trimmed by 0 bases and V by 5 bases; bases with no gene match: 1. The CDR3 contains 14 residues. The CDR3 DNA is TGTGCCAGCAGTGCTAGCGGGAGCACAGATACGCAGTATTTT. Translation: CASSASGSTDTQYF.